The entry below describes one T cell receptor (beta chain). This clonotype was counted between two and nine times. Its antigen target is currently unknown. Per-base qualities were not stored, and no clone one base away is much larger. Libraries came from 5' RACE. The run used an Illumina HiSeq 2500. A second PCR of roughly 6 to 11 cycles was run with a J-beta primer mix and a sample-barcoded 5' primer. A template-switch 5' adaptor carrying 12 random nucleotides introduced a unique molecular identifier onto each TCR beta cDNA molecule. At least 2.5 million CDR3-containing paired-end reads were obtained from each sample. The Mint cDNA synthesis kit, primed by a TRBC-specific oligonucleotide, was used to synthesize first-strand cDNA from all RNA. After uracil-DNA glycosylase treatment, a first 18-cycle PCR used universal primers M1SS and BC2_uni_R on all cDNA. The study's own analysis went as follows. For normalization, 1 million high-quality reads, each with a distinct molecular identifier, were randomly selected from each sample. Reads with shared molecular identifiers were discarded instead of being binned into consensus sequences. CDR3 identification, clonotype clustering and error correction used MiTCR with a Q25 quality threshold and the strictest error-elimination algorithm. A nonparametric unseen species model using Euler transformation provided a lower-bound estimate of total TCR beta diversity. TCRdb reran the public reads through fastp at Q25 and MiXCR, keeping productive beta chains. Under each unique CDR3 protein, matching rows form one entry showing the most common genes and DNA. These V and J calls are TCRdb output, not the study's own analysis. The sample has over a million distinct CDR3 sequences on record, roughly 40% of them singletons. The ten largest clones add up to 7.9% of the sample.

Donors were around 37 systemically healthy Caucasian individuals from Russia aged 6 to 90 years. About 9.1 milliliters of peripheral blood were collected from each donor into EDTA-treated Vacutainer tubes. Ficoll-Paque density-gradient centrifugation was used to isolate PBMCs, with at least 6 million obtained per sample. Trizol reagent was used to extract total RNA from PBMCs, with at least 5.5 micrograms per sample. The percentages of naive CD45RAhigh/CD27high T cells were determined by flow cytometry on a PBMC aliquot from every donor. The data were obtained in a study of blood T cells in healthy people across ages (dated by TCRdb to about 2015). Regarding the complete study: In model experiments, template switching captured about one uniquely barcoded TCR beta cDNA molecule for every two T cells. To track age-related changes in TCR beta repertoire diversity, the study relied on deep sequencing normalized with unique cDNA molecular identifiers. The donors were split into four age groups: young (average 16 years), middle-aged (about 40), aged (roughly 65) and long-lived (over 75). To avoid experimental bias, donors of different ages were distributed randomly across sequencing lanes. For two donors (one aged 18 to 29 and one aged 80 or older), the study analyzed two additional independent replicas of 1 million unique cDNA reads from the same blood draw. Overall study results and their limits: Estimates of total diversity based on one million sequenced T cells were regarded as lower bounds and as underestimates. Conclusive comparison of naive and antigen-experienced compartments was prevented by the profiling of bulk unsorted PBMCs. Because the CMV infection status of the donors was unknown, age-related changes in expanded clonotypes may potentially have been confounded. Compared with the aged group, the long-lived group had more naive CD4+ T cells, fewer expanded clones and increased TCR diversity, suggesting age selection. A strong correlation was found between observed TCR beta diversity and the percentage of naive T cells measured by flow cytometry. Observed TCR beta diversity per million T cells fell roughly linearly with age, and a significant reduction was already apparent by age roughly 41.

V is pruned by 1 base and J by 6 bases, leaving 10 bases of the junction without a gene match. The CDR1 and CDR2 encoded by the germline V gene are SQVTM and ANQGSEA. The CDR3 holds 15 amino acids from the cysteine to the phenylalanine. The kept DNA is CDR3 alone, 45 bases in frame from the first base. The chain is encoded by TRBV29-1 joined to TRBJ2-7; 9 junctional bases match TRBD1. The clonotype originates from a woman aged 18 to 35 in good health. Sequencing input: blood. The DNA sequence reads TGCAGCGTTGAAGTGTATGGGGACAGGGAAGGCGAGCAGTACTTC. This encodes CSVEVYGDREGEQYF.